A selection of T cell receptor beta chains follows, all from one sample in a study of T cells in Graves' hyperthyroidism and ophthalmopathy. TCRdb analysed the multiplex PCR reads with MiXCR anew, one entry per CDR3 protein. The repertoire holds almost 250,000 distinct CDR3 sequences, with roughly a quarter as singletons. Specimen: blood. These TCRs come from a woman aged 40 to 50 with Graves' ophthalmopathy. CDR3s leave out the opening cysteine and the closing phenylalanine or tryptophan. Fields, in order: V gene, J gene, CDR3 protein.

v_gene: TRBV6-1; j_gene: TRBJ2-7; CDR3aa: ASTTGTEQY
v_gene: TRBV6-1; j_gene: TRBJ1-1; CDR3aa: ASRNPGANTEAF
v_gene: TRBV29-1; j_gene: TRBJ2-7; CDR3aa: SVDGSHEQY
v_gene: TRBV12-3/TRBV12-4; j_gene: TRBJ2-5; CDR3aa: ASSSSPPWETQY
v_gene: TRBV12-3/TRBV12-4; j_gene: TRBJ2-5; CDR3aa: ASSLVQSQETQY
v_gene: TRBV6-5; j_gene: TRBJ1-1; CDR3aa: ASSSDRGRRNTEAF
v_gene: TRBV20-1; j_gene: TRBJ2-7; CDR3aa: SAVPRVPYYEQY
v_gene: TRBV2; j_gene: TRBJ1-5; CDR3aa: ASILDREGDGASNQPQH
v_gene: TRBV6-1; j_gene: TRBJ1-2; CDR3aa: ASSEGQVVYGYT
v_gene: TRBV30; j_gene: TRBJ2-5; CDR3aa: AWSVSRGETQY